This is a list of T cell receptor beta chains from one sample in a study of early T cells in non-severe SARS-CoV-2 infection. TCRdb passed the 5' RACE reads through MiXCR, listing each CDR3 protein once. The sample shows about 67,000 distinct CDR3 sequences, roughly 10% of them seen only once. The sample comprised whole blood. The source is an adult who was a healthcare worker with PCR-confirmed SARS-CoV-2 infection or an uninfected control (not recorded which). The CDR3 runs from the conserved cysteine through the conserved F or W. A D gene is named only where the DNA matches it firmly. Clone sizes are given selectively: once, few, many, or a class where the clone is expanded.

d_gene: NA; v_gene: TRBV30; j_gene: TRBJ2-3; abundance: few; CDR3nt: TGTGCCTGGAGTGGGGGAGGAGATACGCAGTATTTT; CDR3aa: CAWSGGGDTQYF
d_gene: NA; v_gene: TRBV11-2; j_gene: TRBJ2-6; abundance: many; CDR3nt: TGTGCCAGCAGACCATCTGGGGCCAACGTCCTGACTTTC; CDR3aa: CASRPSGANVLTF
d_gene: NA; v_gene: TRBV12-3/TRBV12-4; j_gene: TRBJ1-6; abundance: NA; CDR3nt: TGTGCCAGCAAGCGAGGGGTGTCACCCCTCCACTTT; CDR3aa: CASKRGVSPLHF
d_gene: NA; v_gene: TRBV29-1; j_gene: TRBJ2-1; abundance: many; CDR3nt: TGCAGCGTTGTAGGGGAGGAGGGCTACAATGAGCAGTTCTTC; CDR3aa: CSVVGEEGYNEQFF
d_gene: TRBD2; v_gene: TRBV29-1; j_gene: TRBJ2-5; abundance: many; CDR3nt: TGCAGCGTACTAGCGGGGGGCAGGGAGACCCAGTACTTC; CDR3aa: CSVLAGGRETQYF
d_gene: TRBD1; v_gene: TRBV11-2; j_gene: TRBJ2-2; abundance: many; CDR3nt: TGTGCCAGCAGCTTAACCACAGGGGGAGCGGGCACCGGGGAGCTGTTTTTT; CDR3aa: CASSLTTGGAGTGELFF
d_gene: TRBD2; v_gene: TRBV7-3; j_gene: TRBJ2-3; abundance: few; CDR3nt: TGTGCCAGCAGCTCCTCTAGCGGGTTGACAGATACGCAGTATTTT; CDR3aa: CASSSSSGLTDTQYF
d_gene: NA; v_gene: TRBV11-2; j_gene: TRBJ2-2; abundance: few; CDR3nt: TGTGCCAGCAGCTTAGACGGGGCCCCCCCGGGGGAGCTGTTTTTT; CDR3aa: CASSLDGAPPGELFF
d_gene: NA; v_gene: TRBV3-1; j_gene: TRBJ2-7; abundance: NA; CDR3nt: TGTGCCAGCAGCCAAGGGTGGGGTTCGAGAAGCTCCTACGAGCAGTACTTC; CDR3aa: CASSQGWGSRSSYEQYF
d_gene: NA; v_gene: TRBV2; j_gene: TRBJ2-7; abundance: few; CDR3nt: TGTGCCAGCGTCCGGCAGGGGGGGAGCTCCTACGAGCAGTACTTC; CDR3aa: CASVRQGGSSYEQYF
d_gene: TRBD1; v_gene: TRBV7-7; j_gene: TRBJ2-1; abundance: NA; CDR3nt: TGTGCTAGCAGCCTGGACAGGCAAAATGAGCAGTTCTTC; CDR3aa: CASSLDRQNEQFF
d_gene: TRBD2; v_gene: TRBV3-1; j_gene: TRBJ2-4; abundance: NA; CDR3nt: TGTGCCAGCAGTCAAAGAGCGGGGGTAGGAAACATTCAGTACTTC; CDR3aa: CASSQRAGVGNIQYF
d_gene: TRBD1; v_gene: TRBV29-1; j_gene: TRBJ2-3; abundance: few; CDR3nt: TGCAGCGTTTTGACAGGGGGAGAATGGGATACGCAGTATTTT; CDR3aa: CSVLTGGEWDTQYF
d_gene: NA; v_gene: TRBV3-1; j_gene: TRBJ2-7; abundance: many; CDR3nt: TGTGCCAGCAGCCCCAAGTGGGGAACCGGGACGGGACCCTACGAGCAGTACTTC; CDR3aa: CASSPKWGTGTGPYEQYF
d_gene: TRBD2; v_gene: TRBV11-2; j_gene: TRBJ2-2; abundance: many; CDR3nt: TGTGCCAGCAGCTTTAGGGCATTGACTAGCCGGAACACCGGGGAGCTGTTTTTT; CDR3aa: CASSFRALTSRNTGELFF
d_gene: TRBD1; v_gene: TRBV7-9; j_gene: TRBJ2-1; abundance: many; CDR3nt: TGTGCCAGCAGGCAACAGGGGGATGAGCAGTTCTTC; CDR3aa: CASRQQGDEQFF
d_gene: NA; v_gene: TRBV18; j_gene: TRBJ2-2; abundance: few; CDR3nt: TGTGCCAGCTCACGGGCAGGGAGGAACACCGGGGAGCTGTTTTTT; CDR3aa: CASSRAGRNTGELFF
d_gene: NA; v_gene: TRBV27; j_gene: TRBJ1-4; abundance: NA; CDR3nt: TGTGCCAGCAGTTTATCGGCAGGAGGGCCGGGAAAACTGTTTTTT; CDR3aa: CASSLSAGGPGKLFF
d_gene: NA; v_gene: TRBV6-5; j_gene: TRBJ2-1; abundance: many; CDR3nt: TGTGCCAGCAGTTCCCCTAGGAGGGACAATGAGCAGTTCTTC; CDR3aa: CASSSPRRDNEQFF
d_gene: NA; v_gene: TRBV9; j_gene: TRBJ1-2; abundance: many; CDR3nt: TGTGCCAGTTCACACCTTAACTATGGCTACACCTTC; CDR3aa: CASSHLNYGYTF
d_gene: NA; v_gene: TRBV9; j_gene: TRBJ1-2; abundance: many; CDR3nt: TGTGCCAGCAGCGCTGTTATAGGGAGCTACACCTTC; CDR3aa: CASSAVIGSYTF
d_gene: NA; v_gene: TRBV7-2; j_gene: TRBJ1-1; abundance: few; CDR3nt: TGTGCCAGCAGCTTCGGCCGGGCTCGCACACAAGCTTTCTTT; CDR3aa: CASSFGRARTQAFF
d_gene: NA; v_gene: TRBV12-3/TRBV12-4; j_gene: TRBJ2-7; abundance: many; CDR3nt: TGTGCCAGCAGTGTATCTAGGGGGAGCTCCTACGAGCAGTACTTC; CDR3aa: CASSVSRGSSYEQYF
d_gene: TRBD1; v_gene: TRBV29-1; j_gene: TRBJ2-7; abundance: NA; CDR3nt: TGCAGCGTTGTCCGGGACAGATCCTACGAGCAGTACTTC; CDR3aa: CSVVRDRSYEQYF
d_gene: NA; v_gene: TRBV11-1; j_gene: TRBJ1-1; abundance: NA; CDR3nt: TGTGCCAGCAGCTTAGGCAGGATCGACACTGAAGCTTTCTTT; CDR3aa: CASSLGRIDTEAFF
d_gene: NA; v_gene: TRBV27; j_gene: TRBJ2-2; abundance: many; CDR3nt: TGTGCCAGCAGTTTCATCACCGGGGAGCTGTTTTTT; CDR3aa: CASSFITGELFF
d_gene: NA; v_gene: TRBV6-6; j_gene: TRBJ2-6; abundance: NA; CDR3nt: TGTGCCAGCAGTTTTCCCAGCTCTGGGGCCAACGTCCTGACTTTC; CDR3aa: CASSFPSSGANVLTF
d_gene: TRBD2; v_gene: TRBV20-1; j_gene: TRBJ2-7; abundance: many; CDR3nt: TGCAGTGCTAGAGGGACTAGCGGGAGTCCCACCCTAGACGTCCACGAGCAGTACTTC; CDR3aa: CSARGTSGSPTLDVHEQYF
d_gene: TRBD1; v_gene: TRBV12-3/TRBV12-4; j_gene: TRBJ1-1; abundance: NA; CDR3nt: TGTGCCAGCAGTCCAAACACAGGGGGGGCCACTGAAGCTTTCTTT; CDR3aa: CASSPNTGGATEAFF
d_gene: NA; v_gene: TRBV7-2; j_gene: TRBJ2-7; abundance: NA; CDR3nt: TGTGCCAGCAGCTTCGGACGGTCTACCTACGAGCAGTACTTC; CDR3aa: CASSFGRSTYEQYF
d_gene: NA; v_gene: TRBV21-1; j_gene: TRBJ2-7; abundance: many; CDR3nt: TGTGCCAGCAGCACCGGACAGGGAAGACCCTACGAGCAGTACTTC; CDR3aa: CASSTGQGRPYEQYF
d_gene: NA; v_gene: TRBV5-8; j_gene: TRBJ1-1; abundance: NA; CDR3nt: TGTGCCAGCAGCCCCCTCACACTGAACACTGAAGCTTTCTTT; CDR3aa: CASSPLTLNTEAFF
d_gene: TRBD2; v_gene: TRBV9; j_gene: TRBJ2-1; abundance: NA; CDR3nt: TGTGCCAGCAGCCCTCCTAGCGGGAGGGCCGGATACAATGAGCAGTTCTTC; CDR3aa: CASSPPSGRAGYNEQFF
d_gene: NA; v_gene: TRBV7-8; j_gene: TRBJ2-7; abundance: many; CDR3nt: TGTGCCAGCAGCTTAACTAGCTCCTACGAGCAGTACTTC; CDR3aa: CASSLTSSYEQYF
d_gene: NA; v_gene: TRBV11-2; j_gene: TRBJ2-3; abundance: many; CDR3nt: TGTGCCAGCAGCCCCCAGACGGGGTTAACAGATACGCAGTATTTT; CDR3aa: CASSPQTGLTDTQYF
d_gene: NA; v_gene: TRBV5-1; j_gene: TRBJ1-6; abundance: many; CDR3nt: TGCGCCAGCAGCCCCTCCGGGACCGGCCCCAGCTCCTATAATTCACCCCTCCACTTT; CDR3aa: CASSPSGTGPSSYNSPLHF
d_gene: NA; v_gene: TRBV7-9; j_gene: TRBJ2-1; abundance: NA; CDR3nt: TGTGCCAGCAGCTTAGGCTCCGGGAAAGGATACAATGAGCAGTTCTTC; CDR3aa: CASSLGSGKGYNEQFF
d_gene: TRBD2; v_gene: TRBV29-1; j_gene: TRBJ2-1; abundance: many; CDR3nt: TGCAGCGCCAGGAGCGGGGGCCTCTACAATGAGCAGTTCTTC; CDR3aa: CSARSGGLYNEQFF
d_gene: NA; v_gene: TRBV7-2; j_gene: TRBJ1-2; abundance: many; CDR3nt: TGTGCCAGCAGCAACAATGTTGGCTACACCTTC; CDR3aa: CASSNNVGYTF
d_gene: NA; v_gene: TRBV2; j_gene: TRBJ1-1; abundance: NA; CDR3nt: TGTGCCAGCAGTGGAGAAGACACTGAAGCTTTCTTT; CDR3aa: CASSGEDTEAFF
d_gene: NA; v_gene: TRBV5-1; j_gene: TRBJ2-1; abundance: few; CDR3nt: TGCGCCAGCAGCTTGTTCGCTAGCCTATACAATGAGCAGTTCTTC; CDR3aa: CASSLFASLYNEQFF
d_gene: NA; v_gene: TRBV30; j_gene: TRBJ1-5; abundance: NA; CDR3nt: TGTGCCTGGAGTCAGGGGCCTCGGCAGCCCCAGCATTTT; CDR3aa: CAWSQGPRQPQHF
d_gene: TRBD2; v_gene: TRBV30; j_gene: TRBJ2-1; abundance: many; CDR3nt: TGTGCCTGGACCTACAGGGCGACCGGGACTAGCGGAGAGCAGTTCTTC; CDR3aa: CAWTYRATGTSGEQFF
d_gene: NA; v_gene: TRBV3-1; j_gene: TRBJ1-1; abundance: many; CDR3nt: TGTGCCAGCAGCCAAGAAGCGCAGGCACGAGCTTTCTTT; CDR3aa: CASSQEAQARAFF
d_gene: NA; v_gene: TRBV6-5; j_gene: TRBJ2-1; abundance: NA; CDR3nt: TGTGCCAGCACCACCCTGGCCTACAATGAGCAGTTCTTC; CDR3aa: CASTTLAYNEQFF
d_gene: TRBD1; v_gene: TRBV20-1; j_gene: TRBJ2-2; abundance: few; CDR3nt: TGCAGTGCTTCGGACAGGGAAAACACCGGGGAGCTGTTTTTT; CDR3aa: CSASDRENTGELFF
d_gene: NA; v_gene: TRBV20-1; j_gene: TRBJ2-1; abundance: NA; CDR3nt: TGCAGTGCTTCCTCTACTAGGGCCAATGAGCAGTTCTTC; CDR3aa: CSASSTRANEQFF
d_gene: TRBD2; v_gene: TRBV4-2; j_gene: TRBJ2-3; abundance: many; CDR3nt: TGTGCCAGCAGCCCCGGAGCGGGGGCCACAGATACGCAGTATTTT; CDR3aa: CASSPGAGATDTQYF
d_gene: NA; v_gene: TRBV5-1; j_gene: TRBJ2-7; abundance: few; CDR3nt: TGCGCCAGCAGCTCGGGGATGTTAAGCTCCTACGAGCAGTACTTC; CDR3aa: CASSSGMLSSYEQYF
d_gene: NA; v_gene: TRBV12-3/TRBV12-4; j_gene: TRBJ2-3; abundance: many; CDR3nt: TGTGCCAGCAGTATCGGCGGTGGGGCGCAGAGCACAGATACGCAGTATTTT; CDR3aa: CASSIGGGAQSTDTQYF
d_gene: NA; v_gene: TRBV4-1; j_gene: TRBJ1-2; abundance: few; CDR3nt: TGCGCCAGCAGCCATCCGCCAGGGCTCGGCTACACCTTC; CDR3aa: CASSHPPGLGYTF